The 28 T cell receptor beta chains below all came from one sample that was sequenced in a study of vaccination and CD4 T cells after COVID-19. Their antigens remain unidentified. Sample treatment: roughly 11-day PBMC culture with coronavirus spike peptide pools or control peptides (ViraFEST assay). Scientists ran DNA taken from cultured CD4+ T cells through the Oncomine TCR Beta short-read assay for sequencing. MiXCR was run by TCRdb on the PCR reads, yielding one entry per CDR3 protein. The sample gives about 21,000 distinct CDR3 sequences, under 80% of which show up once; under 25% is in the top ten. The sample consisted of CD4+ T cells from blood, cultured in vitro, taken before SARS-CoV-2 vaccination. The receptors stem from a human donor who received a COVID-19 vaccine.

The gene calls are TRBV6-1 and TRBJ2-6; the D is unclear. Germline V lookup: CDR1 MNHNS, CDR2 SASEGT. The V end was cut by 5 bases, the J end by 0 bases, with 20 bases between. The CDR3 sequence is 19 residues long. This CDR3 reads CASSPLFKGRNSGANVLTF. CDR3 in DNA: TGTGCCAGCAGTCCCTTGTTTAAGGGAAGGAACTCTGGGGCCAACGTCCTGACTTTC.

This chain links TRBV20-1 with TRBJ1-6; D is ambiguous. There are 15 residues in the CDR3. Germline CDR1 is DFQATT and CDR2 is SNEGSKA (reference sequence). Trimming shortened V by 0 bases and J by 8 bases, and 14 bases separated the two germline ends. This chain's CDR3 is CSARDRFLSYSPLHF. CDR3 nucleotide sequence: TGCAGTGCTAGAGATCGATTTTTGTCGTATTCACCCCTCCACTTT.

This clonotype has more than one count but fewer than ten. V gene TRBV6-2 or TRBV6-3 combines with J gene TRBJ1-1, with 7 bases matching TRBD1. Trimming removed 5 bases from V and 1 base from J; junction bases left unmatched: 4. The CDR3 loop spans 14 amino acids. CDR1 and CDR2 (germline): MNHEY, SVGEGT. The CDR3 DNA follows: TGTGCCAGCAGTCCCAGGACAGGGAACACTGAAGCTTTCTTT. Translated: CASSPRTGNTEAFF.

CDR3 protein: CASSRDRFSNQPQHF. The CDR3 DNA is TGTGCCAGCAGCCGGGACAGGTTTAGCAATCAGCCCCAGCATTTT. V gene TRBV5-5 combines with J gene TRBJ1-5, with 8 bases that match TRBD1. V gave up 4 bases and J gave up 0 bases; unmatched junction bases: 3. There are 15 residues in the CDR3. The V gene's germline CDR1 is SGHKS and CDR2 YYEKEE (reference sequence). Full variable domain (missing parts from reference TRBV5-5 and TRBJ1-5): DAGVTQSPTHLIKTRGQQVTLRCSPISGHKSVSWYQQVLGQGPQFIFQYYEKEERGRGNFPDRFSARQFPNYSSELNVNALLLGDSALYLCASSRDRFSNQPQHFGDGTRLSIL.

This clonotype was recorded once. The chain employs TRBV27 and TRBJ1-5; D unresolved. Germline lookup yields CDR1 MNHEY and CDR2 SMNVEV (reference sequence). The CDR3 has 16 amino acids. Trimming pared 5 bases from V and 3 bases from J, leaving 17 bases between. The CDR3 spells CASSRLVGGINQPQHF. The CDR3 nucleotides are TGTGCCAGCAGTAGGTTAGTCGGTGGCATCAATCAGCCCCAGCATTTT.

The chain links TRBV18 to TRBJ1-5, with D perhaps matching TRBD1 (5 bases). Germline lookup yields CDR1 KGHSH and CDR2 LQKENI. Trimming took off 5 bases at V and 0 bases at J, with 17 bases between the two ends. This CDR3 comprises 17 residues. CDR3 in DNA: TGTGCCAGCTCAGACAGTCAGAAAATCAATAGCAATCAGCCCCAGCATTTT. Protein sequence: CASSDSQKINSNQPQHF.

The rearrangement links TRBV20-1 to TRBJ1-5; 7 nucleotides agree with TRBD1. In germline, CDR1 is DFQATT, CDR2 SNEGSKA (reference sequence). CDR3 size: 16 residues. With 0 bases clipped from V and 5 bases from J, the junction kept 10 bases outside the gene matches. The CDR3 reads CSARESADRIYQPQHF. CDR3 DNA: TGCAGTGCTAGAGAATCTGCGGACAGGATTTATCAGCCCCAGCATTTT.

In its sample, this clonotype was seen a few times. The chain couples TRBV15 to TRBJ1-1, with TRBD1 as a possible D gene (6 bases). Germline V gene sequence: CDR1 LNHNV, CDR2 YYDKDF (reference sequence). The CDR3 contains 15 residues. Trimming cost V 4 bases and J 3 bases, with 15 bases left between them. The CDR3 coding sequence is TGTGCCACCAGCATTATCCAGGGGTCGGACACTGAAGCTTTCTTT. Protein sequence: CATSIIQGSDTEAFF.

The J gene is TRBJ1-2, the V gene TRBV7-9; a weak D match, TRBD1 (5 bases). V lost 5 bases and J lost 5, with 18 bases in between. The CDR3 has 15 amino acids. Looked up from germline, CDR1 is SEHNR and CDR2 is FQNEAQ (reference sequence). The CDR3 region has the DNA TGTGCCAGCAGCCCCGGGACCGCTGGATTTTATGGCTACACCTTC. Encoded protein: CASSPGTAGFYGYTF.

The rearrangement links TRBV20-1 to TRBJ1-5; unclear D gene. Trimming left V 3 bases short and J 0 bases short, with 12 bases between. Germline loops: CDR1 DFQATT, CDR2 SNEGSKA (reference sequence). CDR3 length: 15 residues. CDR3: CSASPGPFSNQPQHF. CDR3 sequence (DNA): TGCAGTGCTAGCCCCGGGCCCTTTAGCAATCAGCCCCAGCATTTT.

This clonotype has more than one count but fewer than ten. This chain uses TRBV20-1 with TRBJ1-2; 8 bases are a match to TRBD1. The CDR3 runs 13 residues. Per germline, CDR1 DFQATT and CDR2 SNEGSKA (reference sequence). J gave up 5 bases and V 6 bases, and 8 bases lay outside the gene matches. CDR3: CSALDRVGYGYTF. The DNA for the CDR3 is TGCAGTGCCCTGGACAGGGTAGGGTATGGCTACACCTTC.

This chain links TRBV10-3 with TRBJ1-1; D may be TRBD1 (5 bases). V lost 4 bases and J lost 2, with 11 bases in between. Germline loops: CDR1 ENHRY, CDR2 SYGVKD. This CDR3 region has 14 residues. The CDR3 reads CAISGTGPNTEAFF. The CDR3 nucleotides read TGTGCCATCAGTGGGACGGGACCTAACACTGAAGCTTTCTTT.

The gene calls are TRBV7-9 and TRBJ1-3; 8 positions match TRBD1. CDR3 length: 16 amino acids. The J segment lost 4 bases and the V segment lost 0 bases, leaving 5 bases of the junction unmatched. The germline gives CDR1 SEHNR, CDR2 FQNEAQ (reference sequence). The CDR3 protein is CASSLAATGEGNTIYF. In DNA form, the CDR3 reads TGTGCCAGCAGCTTAGCCGCGACAGGGGAAGGAAACACCATATATTTT.

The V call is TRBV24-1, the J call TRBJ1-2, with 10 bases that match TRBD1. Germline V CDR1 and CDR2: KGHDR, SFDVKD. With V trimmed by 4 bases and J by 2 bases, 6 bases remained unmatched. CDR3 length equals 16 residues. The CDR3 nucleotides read TGTGCCACCAGTGACGGGACAGGGGCGTTCAACTATGGCTACACCTTC. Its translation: CATSDGTGAFNYGYTF.

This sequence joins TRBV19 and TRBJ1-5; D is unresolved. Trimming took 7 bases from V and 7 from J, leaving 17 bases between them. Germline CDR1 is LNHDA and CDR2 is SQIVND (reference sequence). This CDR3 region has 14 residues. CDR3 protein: CASIHGSTAQPQHF. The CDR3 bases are TGTGCCAGTATTCATGGCAGCACGGCCCAGCCCCAGCATTTT.

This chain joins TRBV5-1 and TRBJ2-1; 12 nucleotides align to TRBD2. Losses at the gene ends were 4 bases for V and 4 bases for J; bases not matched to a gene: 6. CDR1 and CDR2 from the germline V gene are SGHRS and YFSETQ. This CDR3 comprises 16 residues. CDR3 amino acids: CASSPLLAGGYNEQFF. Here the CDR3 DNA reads TGCGCCAGCAGCCCCCTACTAGCGGGGGGTTACAATGAGCAGTTCTTC.

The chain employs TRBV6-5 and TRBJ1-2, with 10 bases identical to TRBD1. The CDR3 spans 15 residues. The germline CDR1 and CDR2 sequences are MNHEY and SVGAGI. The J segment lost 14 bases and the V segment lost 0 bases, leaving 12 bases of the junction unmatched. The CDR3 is CASSYSPDRGSLRTF. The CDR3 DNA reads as TGTGCCAGCAGTTACTCTCCGGACAGGGGGTCGCTGAGGACCTTC.

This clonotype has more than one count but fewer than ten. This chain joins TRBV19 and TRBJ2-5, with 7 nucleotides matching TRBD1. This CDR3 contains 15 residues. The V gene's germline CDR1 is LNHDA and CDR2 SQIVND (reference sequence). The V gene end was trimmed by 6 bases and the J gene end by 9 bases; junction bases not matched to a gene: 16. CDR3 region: CASSNLGTAQKAQYF. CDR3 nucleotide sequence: TGTGCCAGTAGCAACCTAGGGACAGCCCAAAAGGCCCAGTACTTC.

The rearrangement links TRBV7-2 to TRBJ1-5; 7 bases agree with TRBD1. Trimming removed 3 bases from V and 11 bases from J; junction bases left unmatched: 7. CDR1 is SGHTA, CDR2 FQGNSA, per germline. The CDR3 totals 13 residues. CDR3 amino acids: CASSLGDRETQHF. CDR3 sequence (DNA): TGTGCCAGCAGCTTGGGAGACAGGGAGACCCAGCATTTT.

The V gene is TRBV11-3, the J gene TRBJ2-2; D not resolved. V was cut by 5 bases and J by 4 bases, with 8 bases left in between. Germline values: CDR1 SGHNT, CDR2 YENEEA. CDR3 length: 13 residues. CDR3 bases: TGTGCCAGCAGCCCCGCGGTCACCGGGGAGCTGTTTTTT. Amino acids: CASSPAVTGELFF.

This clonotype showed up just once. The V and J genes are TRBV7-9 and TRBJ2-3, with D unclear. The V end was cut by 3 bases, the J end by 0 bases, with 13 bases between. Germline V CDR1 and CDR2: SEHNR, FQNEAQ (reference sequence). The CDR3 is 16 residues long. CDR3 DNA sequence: TGTGCCAGCAGCTTGAGTGGGCGCCCTAGCACAGATACGCAGTATTTT. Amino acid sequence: CASSLSGRPSTDTQYF.

The CDR3 nucleotides read TGTGCCAGCAGGCGGACTAGCGGGCAAGAGACCCAGTACTTC. It translates to CASRRTSGQETQYF. This chain links TRBV27 with TRBJ2-5; 11 positions match TRBD2. The CDR3 loop spans 14 amino acids. V trimming: 6 bases; J trimming: 2 bases; junction bases outside the gene matches: 2. Germline V gene sequence: CDR1 MNHEY, CDR2 SMNVEV (reference sequence).

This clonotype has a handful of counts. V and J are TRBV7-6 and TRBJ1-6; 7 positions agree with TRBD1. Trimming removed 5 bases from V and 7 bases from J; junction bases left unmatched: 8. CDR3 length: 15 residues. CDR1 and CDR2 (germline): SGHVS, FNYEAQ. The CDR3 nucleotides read TGTGCCAGCAGCCGGGGGGACAGCCCGAATTCACCCCTCCACTTT. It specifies CASSRGDSPNSPLHF.

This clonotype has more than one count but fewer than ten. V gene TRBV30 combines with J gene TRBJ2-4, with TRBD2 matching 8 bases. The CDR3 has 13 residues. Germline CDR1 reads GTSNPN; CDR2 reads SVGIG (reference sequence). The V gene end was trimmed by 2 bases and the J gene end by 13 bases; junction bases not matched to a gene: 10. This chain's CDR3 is CAWSSGGAVGQYF. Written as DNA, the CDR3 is TGTGCCTGGAGTTCCGGGGGGGCCGTAGGGCAGTACTTC. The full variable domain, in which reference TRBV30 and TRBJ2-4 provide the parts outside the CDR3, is SQTIHQWPATLVQPVGSPLSLECTVEGTSNPNLYWYRQAAGRGLQLLFYSVGIGQISSEVPQNLSASRPQDRQFILSSKKLLLSDSGFYLCAWSSGGAVGQYFGAGTRLSVL.

CDR3 DNA sequence: TGTGCCAGCAGGGGGACAGCTTCCACCGGGGAGCTGTTTTTT. Translating gives CASRGTASTGELFF. The chain couples TRBV6-1 to TRBJ2-2; 7 bases align to TRBD1. Losses at the gene ends were 6 bases for V and 4 bases for J; bases not matched to a gene: 5. The CDR3 spans 14 residues. CDR1 is MNHNS, CDR2 SASEGT, per germline.

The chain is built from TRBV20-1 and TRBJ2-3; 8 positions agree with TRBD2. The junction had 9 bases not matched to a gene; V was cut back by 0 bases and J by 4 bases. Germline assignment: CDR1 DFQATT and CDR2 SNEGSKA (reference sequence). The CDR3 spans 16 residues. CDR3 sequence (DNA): TGCAGTGCTAGAGATGTACGAGCGGGGGAGGCAGATACGCAGTATTTT. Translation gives CSARDVRAGEADTQYF.

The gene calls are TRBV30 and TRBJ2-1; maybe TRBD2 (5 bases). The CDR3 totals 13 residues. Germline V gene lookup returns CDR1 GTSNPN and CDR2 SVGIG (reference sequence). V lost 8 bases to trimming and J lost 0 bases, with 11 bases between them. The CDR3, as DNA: TGTGCCCGAAGTACTAGCTCCTACAATGAGCAGTTCTTC. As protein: CARSTSSYNEQFF.

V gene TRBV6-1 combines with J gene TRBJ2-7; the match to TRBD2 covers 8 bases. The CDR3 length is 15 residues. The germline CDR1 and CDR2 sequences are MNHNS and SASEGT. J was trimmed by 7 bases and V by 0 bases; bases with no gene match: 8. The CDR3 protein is CASSEAFGGAWEQYF. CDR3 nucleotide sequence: TGTGCCAGCAGTGAAGCCTTCGGGGGGGCGTGGGAGCAGTACTTC.